The next 2 T cell receptor beta chains were all read from a single sample in a study of cytomegalovirus exposure and HLA in healthy donors. The PCR employed 60 Vbeta primers together with 13 Jbeta primers. Some clones are missing from TCRdb's copy, which holds only in-frame ones; the method was immunoSEQ multiplex PCR. Counted here are 150,000 to 200,000 clones, about 80% occurring once; the ten biggest clones make up around 1.9%. Sequences were obtained from PBMCs. The origin of the receptors is a woman aged 25-40 years in good health and CMV-seropositive.

The rearrangement uses TRBV7-9 and TRBJ2-5; perhaps TRBD1 as D (6 bases). Trimming removed 6 bases from V and 0 bases from J, with 17 bases in between. CDR3 length equals 16 residues. Germline V CDR1 and CDR2: SEHNR, FQNEAQ (reference sequence). The DNA of the CDR3 is TGTGCCAGCAGTTCAACAGGGTACGAATACCAAGAGACCCAGTACTTC. This encodes CASSSTGYEYQETQYF.

The chain employs TRBV6-1 and TRBJ1-1; the match to TRBD1 covers 10 bases. Germline V lookup: CDR1 MNHNS, CDR2 SASEGT. The length of the CDR3 is 15 residues. V lost 2 bases to trimming and J lost 11 bases; unmatched junction nucleotides: 11. The CDR3 is CASSEPGQGLVGAFF. The CDR3 DNA reads as TGTGCCAGCAGTGAACCGGGACAGGGGCTGGTTGGGGCTTTCTTT.